What follows describes a single T cell receptor beta chain. At the DNA level, this CDR3 is encoded by other sequences in the same sample as well. This sample stems from a study of blood T cell repertoires in COVID-19. Study at large: Collection of acute and convalescent COVID-19 samples took place in the United States, Italy and Spain. From T cells, B-cell-depleted T cells, or PBMCs came the material, which was cDNA or gDNA.

Per the germline V gene, CDR1 is KGHDR and CDR2 is SFDVKD. Between the trimmed V and J ends, which lost 1 base and 3 bases, there was a span of 18 bases. The CDR3 totals 17 residues. This table comes from immunoSEQ multiplex PCR, and its TCRdb copy is limited to in-frame clones, with some not included. The table has 60,000 to 70,000 clones, roughly 80% seen once. The sequencing sample was made of peripheral blood. The TCR sequence derives from a woman in her 70s with acute or convalescent COVID-19. The chain has TRBV24-1 and TRBJ2-7, with D possibly matching TRBD2 (5 bases). Here the CDR3 reads CATSDFSGRAVIYEQYF. The CDR3 nucleotides are TGTGCCACCAGTGATTTCTCGGGAAGGGCTGTAATCTACGAGCAGTACTTC.